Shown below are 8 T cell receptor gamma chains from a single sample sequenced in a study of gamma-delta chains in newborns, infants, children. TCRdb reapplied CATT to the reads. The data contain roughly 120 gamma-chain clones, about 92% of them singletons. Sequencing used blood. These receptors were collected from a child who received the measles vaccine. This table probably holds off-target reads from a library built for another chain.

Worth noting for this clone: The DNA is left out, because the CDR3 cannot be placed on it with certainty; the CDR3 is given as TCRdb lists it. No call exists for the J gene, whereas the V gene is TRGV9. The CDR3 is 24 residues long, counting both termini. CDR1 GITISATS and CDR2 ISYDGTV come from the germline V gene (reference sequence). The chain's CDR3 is CACDSTGSSWDTRQMFFGTGIKLF.

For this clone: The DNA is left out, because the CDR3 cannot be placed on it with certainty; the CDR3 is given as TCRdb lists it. The CDR3 spells CACDLTGGFNSWDTRQMFFGTGIKLF. No J gene call was made, and the V gene is TRGV9. The germline V gene has CDR1 GITISATS and CDR2 ISYDGTV (reference sequence). The CDR3 length equals 26 residues, ends included.

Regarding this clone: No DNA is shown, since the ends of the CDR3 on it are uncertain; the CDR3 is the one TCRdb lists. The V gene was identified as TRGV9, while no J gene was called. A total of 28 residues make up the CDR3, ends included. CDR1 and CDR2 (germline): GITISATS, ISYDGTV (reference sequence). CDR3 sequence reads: CACDTVLVDTPRSWDTRQMFFGTGIKLF.

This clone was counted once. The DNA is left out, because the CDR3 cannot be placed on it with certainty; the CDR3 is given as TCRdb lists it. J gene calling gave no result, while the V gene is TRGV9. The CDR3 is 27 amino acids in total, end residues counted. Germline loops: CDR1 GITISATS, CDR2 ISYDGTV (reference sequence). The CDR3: CACDTGGLGVSSWDTRQMFFGTGIKLF.

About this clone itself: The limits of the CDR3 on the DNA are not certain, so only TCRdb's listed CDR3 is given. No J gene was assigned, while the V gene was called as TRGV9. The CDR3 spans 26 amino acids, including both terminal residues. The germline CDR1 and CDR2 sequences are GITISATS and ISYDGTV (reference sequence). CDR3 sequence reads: CACDPILGDTDWDTRQMFFGTGIKLF.

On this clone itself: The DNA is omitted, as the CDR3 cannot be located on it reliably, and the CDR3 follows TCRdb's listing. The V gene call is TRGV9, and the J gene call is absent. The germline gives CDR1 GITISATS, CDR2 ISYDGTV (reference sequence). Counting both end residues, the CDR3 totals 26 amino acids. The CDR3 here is CACDILGDPPSWDTRQMFFGTGIKLF.

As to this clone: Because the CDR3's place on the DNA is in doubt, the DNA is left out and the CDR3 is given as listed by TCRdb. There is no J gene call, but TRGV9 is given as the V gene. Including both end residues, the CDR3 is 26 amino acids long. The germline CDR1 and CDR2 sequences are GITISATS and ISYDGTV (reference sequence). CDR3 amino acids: CACDTWGTIQPWDTRQMFFGTGIKLF.

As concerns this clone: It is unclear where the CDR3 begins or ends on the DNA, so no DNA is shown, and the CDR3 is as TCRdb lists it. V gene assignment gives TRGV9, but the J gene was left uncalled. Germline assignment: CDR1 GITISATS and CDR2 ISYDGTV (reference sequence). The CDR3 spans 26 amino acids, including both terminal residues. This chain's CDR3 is CACDKVIRGTSWYTRQMFFGTGIKLF.